The 22 T cell receptor beta chains listed next were all sequenced from one sample in a study of cytomegalovirus exposure and HLA in healthy donors. This PCR relied on a set of 60 Vbeta primers and 13 Jbeta primers. Clones were read by immunoSEQ multiplex PCR, and TCRdb kept only the in-frame ones, dropping some. The sample has about 140,000 clones, about 70% seen once. Sequenced material: PBMCs. Every receptor here comes from a middle-aged man in good health and CMV-seronegative.

J is TRBJ2-7 and V is TRBV19, with 8 positions matching TRBD1. V lost 1 base, J lost 1 base, and 0 bases stayed unmatched. The V gene's germline CDR1 is LNHDA and CDR2 SQIVND (reference sequence). The CDR3 has 14 amino acids. In DNA form, the CDR3 reads TGTGCCAGTAGTATAGGGACAGGGTCCTACGAGCAGTACTTC. Amino acid sequence: CASSIGTGSYEQYF.

This rearrangement joins TRBV7-7 to TRBJ2-2; 7 bases map to TRBD2. Germline V gene sequence: CDR1 SSHAT, CDR2 FNYEAQ (reference sequence). V shed 8 bases, J shed 2 bases, and the junction held 8 bases outside the gene matches. This CDR3 comprises 15 residues. CDR3 DNA sequence: TGTGCCAGCGAACCTCTAGCGGTTAACACCGGGGAGCTGTTTTTT. This encodes CASEPLAVNTGELFF.

V and J are TRBV7-8 and TRBJ1-5, with 7 bases aligning to TRBD1. Germline V gene lookup returns CDR1 SGHVS and CDR2 FQNEAQ. J gave up 4 bases and V 1 base, and 4 bases lay outside the gene matches. CDR3 length equals 15 residues. The CDR3 here is CASSLEAGGNQPQHF. The CDR3 nucleotides read TGTGCCAGCAGCTTAGAGGCAGGGGGTAATCAGCCCCAGCATTTT. The full variable domain, rest sourced from reference TRBV7-8 and TRBJ1-5, is GAGVSQSPRYKVAKRGQDVALRCDPISGHVSLFWYQQALGQGPEFLTYFQNEAQLDKSGLPSDRFFAERPEGSVSTLKIQRTQQEDSAVYLCASSLEAGGNQPQHFGDGTRLSIL.

This clone was seen once. The J gene is TRBJ2-5, the V gene TRBV28; D perhaps matches TRBD2 (5 bases). The V gene's germline CDR1 is MDHEN and CDR2 SYDVKM. The length of the CDR3 is 15 residues. The V and J ends lost 6 bases and 3 bases respectively, with 17 bases between them. The CDR3 reads CASSLLVTGKETQYF. CDR3 nucleotide sequence: TGTGCCAGCAGCCTACTAGTTACGGGGAAAGAGACCCAGTACTTC. The whole variable domain, remainder taken from reference TRBV28 and TRBJ2-5, is DVKVTQSSRYLVKRTGEKVFLECVQDMDHENMFWYRQDPGLGLRLIYFSYDVKMKEKGDIPEGYSVSREKKERFSLILESASTNQTSMYLCASSLLVTGKETQYFGPGTRLLVL.

The rearrangement links TRBV30 to TRBJ1-1, with a possible D match to TRBD1 (5 bases). The V end lost 5 bases, the J end lost 7 bases, and 11 bases lay between the germline ends. The CDR3 runs to 11 residues. CDR1 is GTSNPN and CDR2 is SVGIG in the germline V gene (reference sequence). The CDR3 here is CAWGGTHEAFF. The DNA for the CDR3 is TGTGCCTGGGGCGGGACTCATGAAGCTTTCTTT.

This clone was detected only a few times. The rearrangement links TRBV6-5 to TRBJ2-5; the D gene is possibly TRBD1 (6 bases). The CDR3 spans 15 residues. The germline V gene encodes CDR1 MNHEY and CDR2 SVGAGI. Trimming took 8 bases from V and 5 from J, leaving 21 bases between them. The CDR3 sequence: CASGLGTGSGETQYF. The DNA for the CDR3 is TGTGCCAGCGGGCTAGGAACAGGGTCAGGGGAGACCCAGTACTTC.

J is TRBJ1-2 and V is TRBV19; no clear D. V was cut by 4 bases and J by 1 base, with 10 bases left in between. The CDR3 is made up of 14 amino acids. Germline V CDR1 and CDR2: LNHDA, SQIVND (reference sequence). The CDR3 loop reads CASSREGVNYGYTF. The CDR3 DNA is TGTGCCAGTAGTAGGGAGGGTGTTAACTATGGCTACACCTTC.

This chain uses TRBV9 with TRBJ2-7; 8 bases agree with TRBD2. The germline gives CDR1 SGDLS, CDR2 YYNGEE. The trim removed 2 bases at V and 5 bases at J, leaving 12 bases unmatched. The CDR3 contains 16 residues. CDR3 DNA: TGTGCCAGCAGCGTCCAGGGAGCGGGGGCGAGTGACGAGCAGTACTTC. Its translation: CASSVQGAGASDEQYF.

The chain uses TRBV29-1 and TRBJ2-2; D is possibly TRBD2 (5 bases). Germline CDR1 and CDR2: SQVTM and ANQGSEA. The germline V and J ends were trimmed by 0 bases and 6 bases, with 8 bases remaining between them. This CDR3 is 13 amino acids long. The CDR3 protein is CSVEDEGSGELFF. The CDR3 nucleotides read TGCAGCGTTGAAGATGAGGGTTCCGGGGAGCTGTTTTTT.

This rearrangement joins TRBV18 to TRBJ1-1; no clear D gene. The V end lost 2 bases, the J end lost 0 bases, and 4 bases lay between the germline ends. This CDR3 is built from 13 residues. From germline, CDR1 is KGHSH and CDR2 LQKENI. As DNA, the CDR3 is TGTGCCAGCTCACCAGCTATGAACACTGAAGCTTTCTTT. Its protein product is CASSPAMNTEAFF.

The chain employs TRBV9 and TRBJ2-2; TRBD2 matches at 8 bases. Germline CDR1 is SGDLS and CDR2 is YYNGEE. The CDR3 sequence is 17 residues long. The junction had 10 bases not matched to a gene; V was cut back by 0 bases and J by 6 bases. CDR3 DNA: TGTGCCAGCAGCGTAGACCCGGGGGTAGCGGGACCCGGGGAGCTGTTTTTT. Translated: CASSVDPGVAGPGELFF.

J is TRBJ1-6 and V is TRBV18; no definite D call. The V end lost 1 base, the J end lost 9 bases, and 13 bases lay between the germline ends. The germline gives CDR1 KGHSH, CDR2 LQKENI. The CDR3 consists of 15 residues. The CDR3 nucleotides are TGTGCCAGCTCACCACAGGGAGCGTCAGGTTCACCCCTCCACTTT. Its protein product is CASSPQGASGSPLHF.

CDR3 sequence: CASSLNPASDGYTF. The CDR3 DNA reads TGCGCCAGCAGCTTGAACCCTGCGAGCGATGGCTACACCTTC. The chain recombines TRBV5-1 with TRBJ1-2; D remains unclear. Germline loops: CDR1 SGHRS, CDR2 YFSETQ. V shed 1 base and J shed 6 bases, with 13 bases lying between them. CDR3 length: 14 amino acids.

The count of this clone is one. Written as DNA, the CDR3 is TGTGCCAGCAGGGACAGGGGCGTTTATAGCAATCAGCCCCAGCATTTT. Its translation: CASRDRGVYSNQPQHF. V and J are TRBV2 and TRBJ1-5, with TRBD1 matching 9 bases. V shed 6 bases, J shed 0 bases, and the junction held 6 bases outside the gene matches. There are 16 residues in the CDR3. Germline V gives CDR1 SNHLY, CDR2 FYNNEI. Full variable domain (outside the CDR3, taken from reference TRBV2 and TRBJ1-5): EPEVTQTPSHQVTQMGQEVILRCVPISNHLYFYWYRQILGQKVEFLVSFYNNEISEKSEIFDDQFSVERPDGSNFTLKIRSTKLEDSAMYFCASRDRGVYSNQPQHFGDGTRLSIL.

A single count supports this clone. CDR3 coding DNA: TGTGCCAGCAGCTTAATCGGCAATGAGCAGTTCTTC. Its protein product is CASSLIGNEQFF. V and J are TRBV7-2 and TRBJ2-1; D unresolved. Trimming took off 2 bases at V and 6 bases at J, with 5 bases between the two ends. The V gene's germline CDR1 is SGHTA and CDR2 FQGNSA. This CDR3 comprises 12 residues. Combining the CDR3 with reference TRBV7-2 and TRBJ2-1 gives the whole variable domain GAGVSQSPSNKVTEKGKDVELRCDPISGHTALYWYRQSLGQGLEFLIYFQGNSAPDKSGLPSDRFSAERTGGSVSTLTIQRTQQEDSAVYLCASSLIGNEQFFGPGTRLTVL.

The count of this clone is one. V usage is TRBV9 and J usage is TRBJ2-7, with D perhaps TRBD1 (6 bases). The CDR3 extends over 15 amino acids. Between the trimmed V and J ends, which lost 0 bases and 6 bases, there was a span of 16 bases. Germline V CDR1 and CDR2: SGDLS, YYNGEE. The CDR3 loop is CASSVVPQGITEQYF. For the CDR3, the DNA is TGTGCCAGCAGCGTAGTCCCTCAGGGGATAACCGAGCAGTACTTC.

V is TRBV4-3 and J is TRBJ2-7, with D perhaps matching TRBD2 (5 bases). The CDR3 runs 14 residues. The V gene lost 0 bases and the J gene lost 2 bases, with 8 bases spanning the gap. CDR1 is LGHNA and CDR2 is YSLEER in the germline V gene. Here the CDR3 reads CASSQEASTYEQYF. CDR3 nucleotide sequence: TGCGCCAGCAGCCAAGAGGCTAGCACCTACGAGCAGTACTTC.

The chain combines TRBV7-3 with TRBJ1-2; 7 positions agree with TRBD1. From germline, CDR1 is SGHTA and CDR2 FQGTGA. V dropped 4 bases and J dropped 1; count of bases not matched to a gene: 6. This CDR3 is 15 amino acids long. CDR3 residues: CASSSGDSLNYGYTF. The DNA of the CDR3 is TGTGCCAGCAGCTCCGGGGACAGTCTTAACTATGGCTACACCTTC.

There are a few counts of this clone. CDR3 region: CAWSVQGGSGEQYF. CDR3 sequence (DNA): TGTGCCTGGAGTGTACAGGGAGGGTCTGGCGAGCAGTACTTC. The V gene is TRBV30, the J gene TRBJ2-7; TRBD2 is a possible D gene (7 bases). CDR1 is GTSNPN and CDR2 is SVGIG in the germline V gene (reference sequence). V lost 0 bases, J lost 6 bases, and 15 bases lay in between. This CDR3 has 14 amino acids. Based on the CDR3 plus reference TRBV30 and TRBJ2-7, the full variable domain is SQTIHQWPATLVQPVGSPLSLECTVEGTSNPNLYWYRQAAGRGLQLLFYSVGIGQISSEVPQNLSASRPQDRQFILSSKKLLLSDSGFYLCAWSVQGGSGEQYFGPGTRLTVT.

The rearrangement links TRBV7-2 to TRBJ2-7; 9 nucleotides align to TRBD2. This CDR3 region has 18 residues. The J segment lost 4 bases and the V segment lost 4 bases, leaving 17 bases of the junction unmatched. Germline V gives CDR1 SGHTA, CDR2 FQGNSA. The CDR3: CASSSPRGAGGLRYEQYF. The DNA for the CDR3 is TGTGCCAGCAGCTCCCCCCGGGGAGCGGGAGGTTTGCGGTACGAGCAGTACTTC.

The chain couples TRBV5-4 to TRBJ2-7, with 7 bases lining up with TRBD1. This CDR3 is 14 amino acids long. After removal of 3 bases from V and 3 bases from J, the junction contained 6 bases not matched to a gene. CDR1 SGHNT and CDR2 YYREEE come from the germline V gene (reference sequence). The CDR3 region has the DNA TGTGCCAGCAGCTACAGGGGTACCCGCTACGAGCAGTACTTC. Translated: CASSYRGTRYEQYF.

This chain links TRBV29-1 with TRBJ1-2; TRBD1 agrees at 8 bases. The CDR3 covers 15 residues. Germline CDR1 and CDR2: SQVTM and ANQGSEA. V dropped 4 bases and J dropped 8; count of bases not matched to a gene: 15. The CDR3 nucleotides read TGCAGCGTTGCAGTGGGACAGGATCGAAAGAACGGCTACACCTTC. Translating gives CSVAVGQDRKNGYTF.